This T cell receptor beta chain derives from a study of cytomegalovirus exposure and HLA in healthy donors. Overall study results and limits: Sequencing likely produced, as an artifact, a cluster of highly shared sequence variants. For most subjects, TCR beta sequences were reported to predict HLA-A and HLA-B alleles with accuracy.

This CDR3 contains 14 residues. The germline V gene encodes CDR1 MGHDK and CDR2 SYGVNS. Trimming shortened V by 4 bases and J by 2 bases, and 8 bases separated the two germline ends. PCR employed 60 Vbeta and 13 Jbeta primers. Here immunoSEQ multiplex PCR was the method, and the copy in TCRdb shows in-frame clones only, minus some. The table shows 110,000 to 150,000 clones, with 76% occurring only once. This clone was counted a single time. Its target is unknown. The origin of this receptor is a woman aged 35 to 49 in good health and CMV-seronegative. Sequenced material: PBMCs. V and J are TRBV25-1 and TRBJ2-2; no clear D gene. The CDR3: CASSGHTNTGELFF. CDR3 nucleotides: TGTGCCAGCAGTGGCCACACCAACACCGGGGAGCTGTTTTTT.